Each of the 30 T cell receptor beta chains below was sequenced from the same sample in a study of shared clonotypes between healthy human individuals. CD45RO-negative, CCR7-selected cells formed the naive CD8 fraction, which excluded terminally differentiated effector memory CD45RA+ cells. Sequencing was performed with immunoSEQ multiplex PCR; in TCRdb, only in-frame clones are kept and a portion is missing. The sample lists fewer than 1 million clones; about 97% were seen once. Sample: naive CD8+ T cells sorted from blood. All receptors derive from a man in his thirties or forties in good health.

The CDR3: CAISQGGTYEQYF. CDR3 nucleotide sequence: TGTGCCATTAGCCAGGGCGGGACCTACGAGCAGTACTTC. This chain links TRBV9 with TRBJ2-7; D is possibly TRBD2 (6 bases). Germline loops: CDR1 SGDLS, CDR2 YYNGEE. This CDR3 has 13 residues. V was shortened by 9 bases and J by 2 bases, with 15 bases between the two germline ends.

Concerning this clone itself: The junction differs from germline at one of its ends, possibly a read error. The genes are TRBV4-1 and TRBJ1-1; possible D gene TRBD1, 5 bases. Germline V CDR1 and CDR2: MGHRA, YSYEKL. This CDR3 has 12 residues. CDR3 in amino acids: CASSEDRTEAFF. As DNA, the CDR3 is TGCGCCAGCAGCGAAGACAGAACTGAAGCTTTCTTT.

V gene TRBV7-9 combines with J gene TRBJ2-1, with TRBD2 identical over 9 bases. Germline trimming cut 3 bases from V and 7 bases from J; bases unmatched to any gene: 10. This CDR3 region has 16 residues. The germline gives CDR1 SEHNR, CDR2 FQNEAQ (reference sequence). The CDR3, as DNA: TGTGCCAGCAGCTTGCGCAGCGGGAGGATCGAGAATGAGCAGTTCTTC. It specifies CASSLRSGRIENEQFF.

The gene calls are TRBV10-2 and TRBJ1-2, with D unclear. Trimming removed 5 bases from V and 2 bases from J, with 15 bases in between. The CDR3 consists of 15 residues. CDR1 WSHSY and CDR2 SAAADI come from the germline V gene. CDR3 DNA sequence: TGCGCCAGCAGTTCCTCGTTTTCCTTCAACTATGGCTACACCTTC. Protein: CASSSSFSFNYGYTF.

The V call is TRBV4-1, the J call TRBJ2-1; D possibly corresponds to TRBD2 (5 bases). This CDR3 contains 12 residues. CDR1 MGHRA and CDR2 YSYEKL come from the germline V gene. V was shortened by 2 bases and J by 8 bases, with 7 bases between the two germline ends. Here the CDR3 reads CASSQHGDEQFF. CDR3 nucleotide sequence: TGCGCCAGCAGCCAACACGGGGATGAGCAGTTCTTC.

The gene calls are TRBV30 and TRBJ1-1; D ambiguous. Germline CDR1 reads GTSNPN; CDR2 reads SVGIG (reference sequence). Trimming stripped 2 bases from V and 4 bases from J, with 11 bases between. The CDR3 contains 13 residues. DNA of the CDR3: TGTGCCTGGAGTATTCATTCGGGCACTGAAGCTTTCTTT. It is translated as CAWSIHSGTEAFF.

The J gene is TRBJ1-5, the V gene TRBV19; possibly TRBD1 for D (5 bases). Between the trimmed V and J ends, which lost 6 bases and 7 bases, there was a span of 10 bases. This CDR3 region has 12 residues. Germline assignment: CDR1 LNHDA and CDR2 SQIVND (reference sequence). The CDR3, as DNA: TGTGCCAGTAGCCAGGGTTGGCAGCCCCAGCATTTT. Protein product: CASSQGWQPQHF.

The chain carries TRBV5-6 and TRBJ2-1, with D possibly being TRBD2 (5 bases). This CDR3 has 13 amino acids. Trimming stripped 7 bases from V and 6 bases from J, with 14 bases between. Germline V gives CDR1 SGHDT, CDR2 YYEEEE. As DNA, the CDR3 is TGTGCCAGCTTGATGGTTGGGAGCAATGAGCAGTTCTTC. It encodes CASLMVGSNEQFF.

The chain uses TRBV2 and TRBJ1-5; 7 bases are a match to TRBD1. V lost 7 bases, J lost 3 bases, and 3 bases stayed unmatched. Germline V CDR1 and CDR2: SNHLY, FYNNEI. The CDR3 is 13 residues long. CDR3: CASNRGYNQPQHF. CDR3 DNA sequence: TGTGCCAGCAACAGGGGCTACAATCAGCCCCAGCATTTT.

The chain has TRBV7-6 and TRBJ1-3; possibly TRBD1 for D (5 bases). Deletions cut 2 bases from V and 3 bases from J, with 8 bases between. Germline assignment: CDR1 SGHVS and CDR2 FNYEAQ. This CDR3 is 14 amino acids long. CDR3 protein: CASSLKTGGNTIYF. The CDR3 nucleotides are TGTGCCAGCAGCTTAAAAACAGGTGGAAACACCATATATTTT. Using reference TRBV7-6 and TRBJ1-3 for the parts outside the CDR3, the full variable domain is GAGVSQSPRYKVTKRGQDVALRCDPISGHVSLYWYRQALGQGPEFLTYFNYEAQQDKSGLPNDRFSAERPEGSISTLTIQRTEQRDSAMYRCASSLKTGGNTIYFGEGSWLTVV.

The chain joins TRBV6-5 to TRBJ2-1; D is undetermined. The V gene lost 3 bases and the J gene lost 10 bases, with 10 bases spanning the gap. Germline values: CDR1 MNHEY, CDR2 SVGAGI. This CDR3 has 12 residues. Here the CDR3 DNA reads TGTGCCAGCAGTTATGGTGGCGAGGAGCAGTTCTTC. The encoded protein is CASSYGGEEQFF.

The chain is built from TRBV5-4 and TRBJ2-3; D remains ambiguous. In germline, CDR1 is SGHNT, CDR2 YYREEE (reference sequence). There are 14 residues in the CDR3. Trimming removed 2 bases at V and 4 bases at J, with 11 bases between. The chain's CDR3 is CASSFPPSADTQYF. The CDR3 nucleotides read TGTGCCAGCAGCTTCCCCCCCTCCGCAGATACGCAGTATTTT.

CDR3 coding DNA: TGTGCCAGCAGCTTAGGTTCGGCCAATGAGCAGTTCTTC. Protein product: CASSLGSANEQFF. The V gene is TRBV7-9, the J gene TRBJ2-1, with D unresolved. Germline CDR1 and CDR2: SEHNR and FQNEAQ (reference sequence). V was pared by 1 base and J by 6 bases, with 7 bases between. The CDR3 loop spans 13 amino acids.

This clone was observed a handful of times. The chain carries TRBV6-5 and TRBJ1-2; unclear D gene. V was shortened by 2 bases and J by 0 bases, with 10 bases between the two germline ends. Germline CDR1 is MNHEY and CDR2 is SVGAGI. The CDR3 consists of 15 residues. For the CDR3, the DNA is TGTGCCAGCAGTTACGATCTCAGCACTAACTATGGCTACACCTTC. It yields the protein CASSYDLSTNYGYTF.

J is TRBJ2-2 and V is TRBV5-1; D is possibly TRBD2 (5 bases). Trimming shortened V by 1 base and J by 5 bases, and 9 bases separated the two germline ends. Germline V gene lookup returns CDR1 SGHRS and CDR2 YFSETQ. This CDR3 is built from 14 residues. The CDR3 sequence: CASSLRPGTGELFF. The CDR3 DNA is TGCGCCAGCAGCTTGCGCCCGGGGACCGGGGAGCTGTTTTTT.

The chain carries TRBV9 and TRBJ2-7, with TRBD1 matching over 8 bases. Trimming removed 4 bases from V and 5 bases from J; junction bases left unmatched: 8. Germline-derived CDR1 and CDR2 are SGDLS and YYNGEE. This CDR3 spans 14 amino acids. The chain's CDR3 is CASSSAGGFHEQYF. As DNA, the CDR3 is TGTGCCAGCAGCTCGGCAGGGGGCTTCCACGAGCAGTACTTC.

The chain combines TRBV27 with TRBJ1-2; TRBD1 matches at 7 bases. This CDR3 has 14 residues. Germline trimming cut 4 bases from V and 9 bases from J; bases unmatched to any gene: 11. The germline gives CDR1 MNHEY, CDR2 SMNVEV (reference sequence). The DNA for the CDR3 is TGTGCCAGCAGTTCAACTACCGACAGGGAGAGCTACACCTTC. Protein product: CASSSTTDRESYTF.

V is TRBV5-1 and J is TRBJ1-2, with D hard to call. Trimming pared 0 bases from V and 5 bases from J, leaving 11 bases between. Germline CDR1 reads SGHRS; CDR2 reads YFSETQ. The CDR3 is 14 residues long. CDR3 in amino acids: CASSLDRTQYGYTF. CDR3 DNA: TGCGCCAGCAGCTTGGATCGGACTCAGTATGGCTACACCTTC. The whole variable domain, remainder taken from reference TRBV5-1 and TRBJ1-2, is KAGVTQTPRYLIKTRGQQVTLSCSPISGHRSVSWYQQTPGQGLQFLFEYFSETQRNKGNFPGRFSGRQFSNSRSEMNVSTLELGDSALYLCASSLDRTQYGYTFGSGTRLTVV.

The V and J genes are TRBV11-3 and TRBJ2-2; no reliable D call. V gave up 1 base and J gave up 6 bases, with 9 bases separating them. CDR3 length: 14 amino acids. Germline CDR1 reads SGHNT; CDR2 reads YENEEA. The CDR3 here is CASSLGRLAGELFF. CDR3 in DNA: TGTGCCAGCAGCTTAGGGAGATTGGCCGGGGAGCTGTTTTTT. Full variable domain (missing parts from reference TRBV11-3 and TRBJ2-2): EAGVVQSPRYKIIEKKQPVAFWCNPISGHNTLYWYLQNLGQGPELLIRYENEEAVDDSQLPKDRFSAERLKGVDSTLKIQPAELGDSAVYLCASSLGRLAGELFFGEGSRLTVL.

This chain uses TRBV10-3 with TRBJ2-3, with 9 bases aligning to TRBD1. Germline V gives CDR1 ENHRY, CDR2 SYGVKD. Germline trimming cut 3 bases from V and 0 bases from J; bases unmatched to any gene: 7. This CDR3 region has 17 residues. This CDR3 is CAISDPGQGWSTDTQYF. CDR3 nucleotide sequence: TGTGCCATCAGTGACCCGGGACAGGGATGGAGCACAGATACGCAGTATTTT.

The chain recombines TRBV6-5 with TRBJ2-1, with D uncertain. Germline-derived CDR1 and CDR2 are MNHEY and SVGAGI. This CDR3 has 14 amino acids. V shed 1 base and J shed 8 bases, with 12 bases lying between them. This CDR3 is CASSYFPVGDEQFF. For the CDR3, the DNA is TGTGCCAGCAGTTACTTCCCGGTTGGCGATGAGCAGTTCTTC.

Comment on this clone: Additional DNA sequences in this sample encode the identical CDR3. This chain connects TRBV7-3 to TRBJ2-1; D may be TRBD2 (6 bases). Trimming removed 3 bases from V and 0 bases from J, with 9 bases in between. Germline V lookup: CDR1 SGHTA, CDR2 FQGTGA. CDR3 length: 15 amino acids. CDR3 in DNA: TGTGCCAGCAGCTTTAGCGGAGGCTCCTACAATGAGCAGTTCTTC. This translates into CASSFSGGSYNEQFF. The full variable domain, its missing parts supplied by reference TRBV7-3 and TRBJ2-1, is GAGVSQTPSNKVTEKGKYVELRCDPISGHTALYWYRQSLGQGPEFLIYFQGTGAADDSGLPNDRFFAVRPEGSVSTLKIQRTERGDSAVYLCASSFSGGSYNEQFFGPGTRLTVL.

This sequence joins TRBV13 and TRBJ2-1; TRBD1 is a possible D gene (6 bases). The V gene lost 8 bases and the J gene lost 3 bases, with 11 bases spanning the gap. The CDR3 has 13 residues. The germline CDR1 and CDR2 sequences are PRHDT and FYEKMQ (reference sequence). The CDR3 nucleotides are TGTGCCAGCGGGAAGGGGGACTACAATGAGCAGTTCTTC. It is translated as CASGKGDYNEQFF.

The chain carries TRBV7-9 and TRBJ2-1; the match to TRBD2 covers 8 bases. CDR3 length equals 16 residues. The J segment lost 6 bases and the V segment lost 2 bases, leaving 9 bases of the junction unmatched. Germline V gene sequence: CDR1 SEHNR, CDR2 FQNEAQ (reference sequence). CDR3 bases: TGTGCCAGCAGCTTAATTCCGGGACTAGGGGTCAATGAGCAGTTCTTC. This codes for CASSLIPGLGVNEQFF.

The rearrangement joins TRBV10-3 to TRBJ1-5, with D unclear. Trimming cost V 3 bases and J 1 base, with 10 bases left between them. The CDR3 is 15 residues long. The germline V gene has CDR1 ENHRY and CDR2 SYGVKD. The CDR3 nucleotides are TGTGCCATCAGTGACAGCGCGACGAGCAATCAGCCCCAGCATTTT. It codes for CAISDSATSNQPQHF.

V is TRBV6-5 and J is TRBJ1-5, with D possibly matching TRBD1 (6 bases). Trimming took off 9 bases at V and 0 bases at J, with 12 bases between the two ends. Germline loops: CDR1 MNHEY, CDR2 SVGAGI. The CDR3 is made up of 14 amino acids. The CDR3 spells CASQQGYSNQPQHF. CDR3 sequence (DNA): TGTGCCAGTCAACAGGGTTATAGCAATCAGCCCCAGCATTTT.

On this clone: The same CDR3 can be traced to other DNA sequences in this sample. This rearrangement joins TRBV6-1 to TRBJ1-1; unclear D gene. Germline loops: CDR1 MNHNS, CDR2 SASEGT. The length of the CDR3 is 12 residues. The ends were cut back, 1 base at V and 1 base at J, with 1 base in the middle. DNA of the CDR3: TGTGCCAGCAGTGAAGGGAACACTGAAGCTTTCTTT. Amino acids: CASSEGNTEAFF.

The chain has TRBV28 and TRBJ1-4, with 7 bases matching TRBD1. With 1 base clipped from V and 15 bases from J, the junction kept 5 bases outside the gene matches. CDR3 length: 12 residues. Looked up from germline, CDR1 is MDHEN and CDR2 is SYDVKM. The CDR3 region has the DNA TGTGCCAGCAGTTTATCCGGGACAGACGTGTTTTTT. Encoded protein: CASSLSGTDVFF.

The gene calls are TRBV27 and TRBJ2-2, with 7 positions matching TRBD2. Germline CDR1 reads MNHEY; CDR2 reads SMNVEV (reference sequence). The CDR3 is made up of 16 amino acids. V trimming: 8 bases; J trimming: 7 bases; junction bases outside the gene matches: 16. CDR3 bases: TGTGCCAGCTGGAGCGAACCGGGACTAAGAGTCGGGGAGCTGTTTTTT. Translated, it gives CASWSEPGLRVGELFF.

This chain joins TRBV7-6 and TRBJ1-1; D possibly corresponds to TRBD1 (5 bases). CDR1 and CDR2 (germline): SGHVS, FNYEAQ. Between the trimmed V and J ends, which lost 5 bases and 5 bases, there was a span of 18 bases. The CDR3 runs 15 residues. CDR3 DNA: TGTGCCAGCAGCCCCGTCGCCGGGGGAGGTACTGAAGCTTTCTTT. It specifies CASSPVAGGGTEAFF. The full variable domain, rest sourced from reference TRBV7-6 and TRBJ1-1, is GAGVSQSPRYKVTKRGQDVALRCDPISGHVSLYWYRQALGQGPEFLTYFNYEAQQDKSGLPNDRFSAERPEGSISTLTIQRTEQRDSAMYRCASSPVAGGGTEAFFGQGTRLTVV.